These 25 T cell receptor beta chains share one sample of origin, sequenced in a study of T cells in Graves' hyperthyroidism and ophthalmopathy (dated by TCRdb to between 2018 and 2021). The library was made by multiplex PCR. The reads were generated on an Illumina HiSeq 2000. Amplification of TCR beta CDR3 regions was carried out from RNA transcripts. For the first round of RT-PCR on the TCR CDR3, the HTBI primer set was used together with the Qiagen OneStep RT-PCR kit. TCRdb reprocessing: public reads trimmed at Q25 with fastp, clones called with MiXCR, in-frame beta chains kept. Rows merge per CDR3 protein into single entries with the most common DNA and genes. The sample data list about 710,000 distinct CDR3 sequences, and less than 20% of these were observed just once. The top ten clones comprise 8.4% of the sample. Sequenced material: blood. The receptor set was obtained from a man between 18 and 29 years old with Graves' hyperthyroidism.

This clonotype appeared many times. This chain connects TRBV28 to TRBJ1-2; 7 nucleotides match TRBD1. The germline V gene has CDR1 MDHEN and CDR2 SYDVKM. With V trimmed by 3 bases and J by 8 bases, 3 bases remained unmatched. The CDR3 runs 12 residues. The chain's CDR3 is CASSFGGGGYTF. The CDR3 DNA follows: TGTGCCAGCAGTTTCGGAGGGGGCGGCTACACCTTC.

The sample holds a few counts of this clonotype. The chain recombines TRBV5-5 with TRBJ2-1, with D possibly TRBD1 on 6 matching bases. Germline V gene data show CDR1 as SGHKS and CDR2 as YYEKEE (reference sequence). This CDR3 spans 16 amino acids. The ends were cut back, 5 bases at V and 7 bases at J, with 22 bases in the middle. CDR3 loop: CASRERGTPGRNEQFF. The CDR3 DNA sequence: TGTGCCAGCAGGGAGAGGGGGACGCCGGGGCGGAATGAGCAGTTCTTC.

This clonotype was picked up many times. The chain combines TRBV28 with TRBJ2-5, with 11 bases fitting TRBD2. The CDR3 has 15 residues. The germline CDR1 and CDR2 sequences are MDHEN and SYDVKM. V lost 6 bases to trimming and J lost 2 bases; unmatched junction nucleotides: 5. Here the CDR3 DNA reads TGTGCCAGCAGCTTAGCGGGAGGGACGCAAGAGACCCAGTACTTC. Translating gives CASSLAGGTQETQYF.

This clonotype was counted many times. CDR3 sequence reads: CASSLARLGYQETQYF. The CDR3 nucleotides read TGTGCCAGCAGCTTAGCGAGGTTGGGGTACCAAGAGACCCAGTACTTC. The J gene is TRBJ2-5, the V gene TRBV7-8; D unclear. The germline CDR1 and CDR2 sequences are SGHVS and FQNEAQ. The CDR3 has 16 amino acids. Trimming stripped 0 bases from V and 0 bases from J, with 11 bases between.

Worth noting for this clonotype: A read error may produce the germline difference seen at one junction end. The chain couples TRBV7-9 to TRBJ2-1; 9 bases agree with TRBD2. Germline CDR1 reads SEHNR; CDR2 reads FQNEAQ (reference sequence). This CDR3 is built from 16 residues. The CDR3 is CAGSPKAGGTYNEQFF. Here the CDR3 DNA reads TGTGCCGGCAGCCCAAAAGCGGGAGGAACGTACAATGAGCAGTTCTTC.

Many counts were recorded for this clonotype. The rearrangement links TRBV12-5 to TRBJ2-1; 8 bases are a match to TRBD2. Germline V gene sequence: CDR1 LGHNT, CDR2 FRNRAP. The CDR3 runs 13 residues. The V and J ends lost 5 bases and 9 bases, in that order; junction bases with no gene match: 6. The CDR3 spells CASGPREGIEQFF. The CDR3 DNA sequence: TGTGCTAGTGGTCCCCGGGAGGGCATTGAGCAGTTCTTC.

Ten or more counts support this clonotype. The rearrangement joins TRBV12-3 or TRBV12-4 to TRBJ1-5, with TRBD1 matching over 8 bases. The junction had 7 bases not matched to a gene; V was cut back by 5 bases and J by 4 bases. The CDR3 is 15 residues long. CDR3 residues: CASSPRTGGNQPQHF. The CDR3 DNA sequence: TGTGCCAGCAGTCCCCGTACAGGGGGAAATCAGCCCCAGCATTTT.

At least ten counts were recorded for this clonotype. The CDR3 loop is CASSRPYVGSDTQYF. As DNA, the CDR3 is TGTGCCAGCAGCCGTCCCTACGTGGGGTCAGATACGCAGTATTTT. V gene TRBV11-3 combines with J gene TRBJ2-3; D not certain. Germline V lookup: CDR1 SGHNT, CDR2 YENEEA. This CDR3 is 15 amino acids long. Trimming pared 5 bases from V and 4 bases from J, leaving 16 bases between. Combining the CDR3 with reference TRBV11-3 and TRBJ2-3 gives the whole variable domain EAGVVQSPRYKIIEKKQPVAFWCNPISGHNTLYWYLQNLGQGPELLIRYENEEAVDDSQLPKDRFSAERLKGVDSTLKIQPAELGDSAVYLCASSRPYVGSDTQYFGPGTRLTVL.

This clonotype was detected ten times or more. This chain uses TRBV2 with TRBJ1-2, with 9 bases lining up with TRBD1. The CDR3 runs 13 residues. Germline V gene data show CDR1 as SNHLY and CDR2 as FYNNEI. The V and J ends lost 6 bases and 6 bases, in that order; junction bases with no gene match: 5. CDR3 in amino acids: CASRRTGVDGYTF. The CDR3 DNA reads TGTGCCAGCAGGAGGACAGGGGTTGATGGCTACACCTTC.

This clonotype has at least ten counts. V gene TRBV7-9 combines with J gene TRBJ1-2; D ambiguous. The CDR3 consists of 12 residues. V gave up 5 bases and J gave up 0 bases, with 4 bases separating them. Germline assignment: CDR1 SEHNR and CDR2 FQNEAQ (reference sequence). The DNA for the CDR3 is TGTGCCAGCAGCCCCCCTAACTATGGCTACACCTTC. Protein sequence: CASSPPNYGYTF.

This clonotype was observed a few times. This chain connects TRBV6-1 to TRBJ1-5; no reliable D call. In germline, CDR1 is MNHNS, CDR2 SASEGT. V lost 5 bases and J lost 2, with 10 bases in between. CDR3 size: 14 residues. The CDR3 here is CASSRTGRNQPQHF. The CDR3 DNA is TGTGCCAGCAGTCGTACGGGTCGCAATCAGCCCCAGCATTTT.

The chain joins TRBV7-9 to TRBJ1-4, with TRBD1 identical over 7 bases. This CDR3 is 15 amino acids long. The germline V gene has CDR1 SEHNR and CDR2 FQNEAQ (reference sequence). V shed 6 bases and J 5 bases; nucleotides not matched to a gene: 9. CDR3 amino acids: CASRKAGTVNEKLFF. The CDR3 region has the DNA TGTGCCAGCAGAAAAGCCGGGACAGTAAATGAAAAACTGTTTTTT.

CDR3 in DNA: TGTGCCACCTCCGCCAGCGGGAGCTCCTACGAGCAGTACTTC. Translating it yields CATSASGSSYEQYF. V gene TRBV3-1 combines with J gene TRBJ2-7; 8 nucleotides match TRBD2. From germline, CDR1 is LGHDT and CDR2 YNNKEL (reference sequence). The CDR3 has 14 residues. With V trimmed by 10 bases and J by 0 bases, 8 bases remained unmatched.

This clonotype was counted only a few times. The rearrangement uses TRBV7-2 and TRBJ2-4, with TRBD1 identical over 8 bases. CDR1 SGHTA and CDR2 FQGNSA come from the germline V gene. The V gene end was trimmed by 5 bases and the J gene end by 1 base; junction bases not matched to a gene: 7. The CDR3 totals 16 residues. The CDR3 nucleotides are TGTGCCAGCAGCCCCTCGACAGGGGCGGCCAAAAACATTCAGTACTTC. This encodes CASSPSTGAAKNIQYF.

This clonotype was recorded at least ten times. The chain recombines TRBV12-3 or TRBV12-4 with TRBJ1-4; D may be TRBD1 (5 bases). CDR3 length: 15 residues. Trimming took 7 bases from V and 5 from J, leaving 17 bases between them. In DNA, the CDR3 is TGTGCCAGCACCAAACAGGCGAACTCGAATGAAAAACTGTTTTTT. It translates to CASTKQANSNEKLFF.

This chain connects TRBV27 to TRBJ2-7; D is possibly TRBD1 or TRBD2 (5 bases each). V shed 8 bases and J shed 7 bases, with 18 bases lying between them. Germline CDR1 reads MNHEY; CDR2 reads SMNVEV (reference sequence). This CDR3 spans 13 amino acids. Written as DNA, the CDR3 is TGTGCCAGCCACGGGACGGGCCCCCGGGAGCAGTACTTC. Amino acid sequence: CASHGTGPREQYF.

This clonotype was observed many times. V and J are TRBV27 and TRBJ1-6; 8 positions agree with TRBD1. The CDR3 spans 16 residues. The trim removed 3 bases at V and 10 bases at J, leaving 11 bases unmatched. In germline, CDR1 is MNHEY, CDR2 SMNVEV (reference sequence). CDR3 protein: CASSFRRQGMESPLHF. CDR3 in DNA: TGTGCCAGCAGTTTCCGGAGACAGGGGATGGAATCACCCCTCCACTTT.

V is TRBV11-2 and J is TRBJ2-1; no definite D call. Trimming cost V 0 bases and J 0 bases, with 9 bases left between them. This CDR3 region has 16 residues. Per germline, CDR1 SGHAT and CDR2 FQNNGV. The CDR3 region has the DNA TGTGCCAGCAGCTTAGATGTGCCCAGCTCCTACAATGAGCAGTTCTTC. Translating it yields CASSLDVPSSYNEQFF. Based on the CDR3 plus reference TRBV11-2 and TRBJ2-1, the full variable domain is EAGVAQSPRYKIIEKRQSVAFWCNPISGHATLYWYQQILGQGPKLLIQFQNNGVVDDSQLPKDRFSAERLKGVDSTLKIQPAKLEDSAVYLCASSLDVPSSYNEQFFGPGTRLTVL.

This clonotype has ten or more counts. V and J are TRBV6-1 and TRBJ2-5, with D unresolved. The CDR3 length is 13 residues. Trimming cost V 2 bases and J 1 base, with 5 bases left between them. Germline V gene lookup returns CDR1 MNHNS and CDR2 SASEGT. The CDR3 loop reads CASSENGQETQYF. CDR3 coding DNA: TGTGCCAGCAGTGAAAACGGCCAAGAGACCCAGTACTTC.

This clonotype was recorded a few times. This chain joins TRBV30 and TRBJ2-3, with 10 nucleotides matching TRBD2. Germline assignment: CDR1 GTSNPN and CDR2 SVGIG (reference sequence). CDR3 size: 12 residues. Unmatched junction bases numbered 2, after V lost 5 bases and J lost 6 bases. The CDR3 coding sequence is TGTGCCTGGTCTAGCGGGAGTGATACGCAGTATTTT. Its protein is CAWSSGSDTQYF. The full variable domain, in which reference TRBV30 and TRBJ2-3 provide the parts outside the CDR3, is SQTIHQWPATLVQPVGSPLSLECTVEGTSNPNLYWYRQAAGRGLQLLFYSVGIGQISSEVPQNLSASRPQDRQFILSSKKLLLSDSGFYLCAWSSGSDTQYFGPGTRLTVL.

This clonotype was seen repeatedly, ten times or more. The CDR3 region is CASSRPRGTHRIYGYTF. The CDR3 region has the DNA TGTGCCAGCAGCCGTCCCAGGGGGACGCATCGGATCTATGGCTACACCTTC. The chain has TRBV3-1 and TRBJ1-2; TRBD1 matches 7 bases. The V and J ends lost 4 bases and 4 bases, in that order; junction bases with no gene match: 15. CDR1 is LGHDT and CDR2 is YNNKEL in the germline V gene (reference sequence). CDR3 length: 17 residues.

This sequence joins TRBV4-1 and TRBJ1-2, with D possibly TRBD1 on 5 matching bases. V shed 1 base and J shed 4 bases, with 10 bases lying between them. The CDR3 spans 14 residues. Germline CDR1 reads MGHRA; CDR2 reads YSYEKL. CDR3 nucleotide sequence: TGCGCCAGCAGCCAAGTTAAAGGGACCTATGGCTACACCTTC. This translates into CASSQVKGTYGYTF.

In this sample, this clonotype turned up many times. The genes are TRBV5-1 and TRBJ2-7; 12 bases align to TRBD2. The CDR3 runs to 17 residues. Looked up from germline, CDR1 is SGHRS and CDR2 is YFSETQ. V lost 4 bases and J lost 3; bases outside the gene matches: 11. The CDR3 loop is CASSETSGGPRGYEQYF. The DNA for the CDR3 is TGCGCCAGCAGCGAGACTAGCGGGGGACCTAGAGGCTACGAGCAGTACTTC.

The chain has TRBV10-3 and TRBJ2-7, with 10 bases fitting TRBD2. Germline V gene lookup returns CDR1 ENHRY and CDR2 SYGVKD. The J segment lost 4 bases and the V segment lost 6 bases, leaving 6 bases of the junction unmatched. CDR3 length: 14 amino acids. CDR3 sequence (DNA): TGTGCCATCAGCCCCCGAGCGGGAGGGTACGAGCAGTACTTC. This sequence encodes CAISPRAGGYEQYF.

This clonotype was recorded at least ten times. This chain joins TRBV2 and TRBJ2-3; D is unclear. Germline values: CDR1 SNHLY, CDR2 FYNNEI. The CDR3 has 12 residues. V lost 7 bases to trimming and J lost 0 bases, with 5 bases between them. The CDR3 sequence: CASKDSTDTQYF. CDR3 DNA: TGTGCCAGCAAGGATAGCACAGATACGCAGTATTTT. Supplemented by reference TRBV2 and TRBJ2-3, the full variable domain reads EPEVTQTPSHQVTQMGQEVILRCVPISNHLYFYWYRQILGQKVEFLVSFYNNEISEKSEIFDDQFSVERPDGSNFTLKIRSTKLEDSAMYFCASKDSTDTQYFGPGTRLTVL.